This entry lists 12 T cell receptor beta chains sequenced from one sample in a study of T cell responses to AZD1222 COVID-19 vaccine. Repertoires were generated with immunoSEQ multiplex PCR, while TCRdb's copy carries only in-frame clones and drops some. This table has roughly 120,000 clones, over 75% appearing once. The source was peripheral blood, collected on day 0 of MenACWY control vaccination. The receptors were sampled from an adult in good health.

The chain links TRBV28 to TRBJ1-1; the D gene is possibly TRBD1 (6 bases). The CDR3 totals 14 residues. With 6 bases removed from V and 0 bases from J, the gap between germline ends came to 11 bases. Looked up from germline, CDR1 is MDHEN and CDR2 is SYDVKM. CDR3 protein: CASRGGAMNTEAFF. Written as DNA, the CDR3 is TGTGCCAGCAGGGGGGGGGCCATGAACACTGAAGCTTTCTTT. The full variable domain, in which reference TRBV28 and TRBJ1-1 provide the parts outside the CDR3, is DVKVTQSSRYLVKRTGEKVFLECVQDMDHENMFWYRQDPGLGLRLIYFSYDVKMKEKGDIPEGYSVSREKKERFSLILESASTNQTSMYLCASRGGAMNTEAFFGQGTRLTVV.

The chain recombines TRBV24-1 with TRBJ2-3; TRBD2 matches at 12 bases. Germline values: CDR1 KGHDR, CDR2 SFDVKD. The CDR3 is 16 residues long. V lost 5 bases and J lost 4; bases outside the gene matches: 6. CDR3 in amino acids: CATSGVTSGGSDTQYF. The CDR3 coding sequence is TGTGCCACCAGTGGTGTGACTAGCGGGGGATCAGATACGCAGTATTTT.

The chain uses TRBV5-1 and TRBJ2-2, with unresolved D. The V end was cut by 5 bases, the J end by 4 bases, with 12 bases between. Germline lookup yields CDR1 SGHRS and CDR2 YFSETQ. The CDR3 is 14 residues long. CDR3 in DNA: TGCGCCAGCAGGGAGAGCTCAACCACCGGGGAGCTGTTTTTT. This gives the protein CASRESSTTGELFF.

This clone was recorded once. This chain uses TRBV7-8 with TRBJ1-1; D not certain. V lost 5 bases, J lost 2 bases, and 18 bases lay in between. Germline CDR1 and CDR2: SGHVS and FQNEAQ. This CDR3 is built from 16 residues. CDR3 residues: CASSLTRGKSNTEAFF. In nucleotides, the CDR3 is TGTGCCAGCAGCCTTACGCGAGGGAAATCTAACACTGAAGCTTTCTTT.

In DNA form, the CDR3 reads TGCGCCAGCAGCTTGGCCGGACTAGCGGGGAGCTCCTACGAGCAGTACTTC. Its protein is CASSLAGLAGSSYEQYF. The chain is built from TRBV5-1 and TRBJ2-7; TRBD2 matches 12 bases. This CDR3 has 17 residues. Trimming at V came to 0 bases and at J to 0 bases, leaving 4 bases not matched to a gene. Germline lookup yields CDR1 SGHRS and CDR2 YFSETQ. Based on the CDR3 plus reference TRBV5-1 and TRBJ2-7, the full variable domain is KAGVTQTPRYLIKTRGQQVTLSCSPISGHRSVSWYQQTPGQGLQFLFEYFSETQRNKGNFPGRFSGRQFSNSRSEMNVSTLELGDSALYLCASSLAGLAGSSYEQYFGPGTRLTVT.

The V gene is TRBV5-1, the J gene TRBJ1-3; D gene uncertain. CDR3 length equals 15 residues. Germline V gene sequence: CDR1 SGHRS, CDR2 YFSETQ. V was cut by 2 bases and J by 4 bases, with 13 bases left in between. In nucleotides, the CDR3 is TGCGCCAGCAGCTTAGATCACCCATCAGGAAACACCATATATTTT. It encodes CASSLDHPSGNTIYF. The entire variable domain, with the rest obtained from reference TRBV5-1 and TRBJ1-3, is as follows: KAGVTQTPRYLIKTRGQQVTLSCSPISGHRSVSWYQQTPGQGLQFLFEYFSETQRNKGNFPGRFSGRQFSNSRSEMNVSTLELGDSALYLCASSLDHPSGNTIYFGEGSWLTVV.

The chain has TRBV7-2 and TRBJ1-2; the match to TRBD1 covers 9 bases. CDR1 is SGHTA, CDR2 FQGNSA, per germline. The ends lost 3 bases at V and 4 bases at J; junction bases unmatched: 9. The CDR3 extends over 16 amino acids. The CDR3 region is CASSFGGTGRSYGYTF. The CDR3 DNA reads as TGTGCCAGCAGCTTTGGAGGGACAGGGAGAAGCTATGGCTACACCTTC.

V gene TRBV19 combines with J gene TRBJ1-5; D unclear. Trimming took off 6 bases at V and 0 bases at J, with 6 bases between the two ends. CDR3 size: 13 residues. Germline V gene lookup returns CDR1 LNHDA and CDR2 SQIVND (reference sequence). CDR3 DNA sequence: TGTGCCAGTAGGGACTATAGCAATCAGCCCCAGCATTTT. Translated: CASRDYSNQPQHF. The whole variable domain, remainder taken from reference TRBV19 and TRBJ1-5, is DGGITQSPKYLFRKEGQNVTLSCEQNLNHDAMYWYRQDPGQGLRLIYYSQIVNDFQKGDIAEGYSVSREKKESFPLTVTSAQKNPTAFYLCASRDYSNQPQHFGDGTRLSIL.

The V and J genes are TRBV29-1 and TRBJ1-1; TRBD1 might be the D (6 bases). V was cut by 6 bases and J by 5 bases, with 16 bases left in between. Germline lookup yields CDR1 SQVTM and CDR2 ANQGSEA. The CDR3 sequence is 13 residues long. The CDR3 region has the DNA TGCAGCGTCGGGGAGAAGGGGGGGACTGAAGCTTTCTTT. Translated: CSVGEKGGTEAFF.

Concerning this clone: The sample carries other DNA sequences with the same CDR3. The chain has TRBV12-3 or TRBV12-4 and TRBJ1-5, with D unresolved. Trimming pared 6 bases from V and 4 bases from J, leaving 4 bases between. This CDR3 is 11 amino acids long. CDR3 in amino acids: CASSSNQPQHF. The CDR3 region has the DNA TGTGCCAGCAGCTCTAATCAGCCCCAGCATTTT.

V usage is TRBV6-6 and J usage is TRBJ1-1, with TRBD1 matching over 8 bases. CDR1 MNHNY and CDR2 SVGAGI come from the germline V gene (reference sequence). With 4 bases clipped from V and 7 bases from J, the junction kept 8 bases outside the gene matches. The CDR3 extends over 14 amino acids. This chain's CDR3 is CASSLRTGLGEAFF. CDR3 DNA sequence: TGTGCCAGCAGTTTGCGGACAGGGCTGGGTGAAGCTTTCTTT.

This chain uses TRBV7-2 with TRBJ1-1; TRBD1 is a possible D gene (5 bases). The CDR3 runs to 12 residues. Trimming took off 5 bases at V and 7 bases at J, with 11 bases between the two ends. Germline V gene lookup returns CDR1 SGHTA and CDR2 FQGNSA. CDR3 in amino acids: CASSIGTGEAFF. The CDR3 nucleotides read TGTGCCAGCAGCATAGGGACGGGTGAAGCTTTCTTT.